The clone carrying this TCR beta chain was counted ten times or more. Its specificity is not known. This record belongs to a study of T cell repertoires in cytomegalovirus infection. Study details: Through public TCR beta signatures, both CMV infection and matching HLA type were indicated. Findings and limits, study-wide: Individuals carrying CMV plus the relevant HLA were identified by cumulative frequency of public TCR beta families.

A single record per CDR3 protein comes from TCRdb applying MiXCR to the reads. Here the sample spans about 300,000 distinct CDR3 sequences, approximately 10% being singletons. Per germline, CDR1 MNHEY and CDR2 SMNVEV (reference sequence). V was clipped by 2 bases and J by 12 bases, with 8 bases between them. The CDR3 contains 11 residues. The gene calls are TRBV27 and TRBJ2-1, with D maybe TRBD2 (6 bases). The receptor comes from a human donor in good health (CMV status not recorded). Some clones in this sample may be carry-over from other donors' samples. Input material: PBMCs. CDR3 protein: CASSLGGGQFF. CDR3 sequence (DNA): TGTGCCAGCAGTTTAGGGGGAGGGCAGTTCTTC.